This T cell receptor beta chain was identified during a study of T-cell memory formation after mild COVID-19. Whole-study findings and limits: For second-wave clones that peaked at day 37, SARS-CoV-2 specificity went unverified. Prior to infection, memory already included some responding clones, suggesting cross-reactive memory joined. CD4+ contracting clones were mainly CM and EM; CD8+ ones, EMRA. Clones contracting day 15 to 85 were balanced CD4/CD8; later expanders leaned CD4+.

TCRdb called the 5' RACE reads again in MiXCR, with one record for every CDR3 protein. Here the sample spans about 110,000 distinct CDR3 sequences, 15% to 20% being singletons. Trimming left V 3 bases short and J 2 bases short, with 12 bases between. The CDR3 consists of 15 residues. Germline-derived CDR1 and CDR2 are MNHNS and SASEGT. Points on this clonotype: The target antigen is unknown.

This clonotype was obtained from a man between 18 and 35 years old who had mild COVID-19 (a few samples of this study predate the infection). Cell type and time point are not known. Source material: PBMCs or a T cell subset sorted from them (not recorded which). The chain carries TRBV6-1 and TRBJ2-3, with D possibly matching TRBD2 (5 bases). CDR3 sequence: CASSERERSTDTQYF. Here the CDR3 DNA reads TGTGCCAGCAGTGAGCGCGAGCGGTCCACAGATACGCAGTATTTT.